A selection of T cell receptor beta chains follows, all from one sample in a study of monozygotic twins with inflammatory bowel disease. TCRdb reworked the 5' RACE reads into one entry per CDR3 protein, no DNA. This listing includes some 89,000 distinct CDR3 sequences. Sequences were obtained from blood. These receptors were obtained from a human donor with ulcerative colitis or Crohn's disease, or a healthy co-twin of an affected twin (not recorded which). CDR3s include the opening cysteine and the closing phenylalanine or tryptophan. Fields, in order: J gene, V gene, clone size, CDR3 protein. A clone size is listed for some rows: how often the clone was seen (once, few, many), or a class if it is expanded.

j_gene: TRBJ2-5
v_gene: TRBV11-2
abundance: NA
CDR3aa: CASSEKIQVKETQYF

j_gene: TRBJ2-2
v_gene: TRBV15
abundance: NA
CDR3aa: CATSGTFGTLSYPGELFF

j_gene: TRBJ1-6
v_gene: TRBV19
abundance: NA
CDR3aa: CASSIGRLRDTSPLHF

j_gene: TRBJ1-6
v_gene: TRBV14
abundance: NA
CDR3aa: CASSSRGNSPLHF

j_gene: TRBJ2-7
v_gene: TRBV5-1
abundance: NA
CDR3aa: CASSLEGELEDEQYF

j_gene: TRBJ2-3
v_gene: TRBV15
abundance: NA
CDR3aa: CATSRGLRGPGDTQYF

j_gene: TRBJ1-4
v_gene: TRBV11-2
abundance: NA
CDR3aa: CASSSKGQSNEKLFF

j_gene: TRBJ1-5
v_gene: TRBV12-3/TRBV12-4
abundance: NA
CDR3aa: CASSRTGTASNQPQHF

j_gene: TRBJ1-2
v_gene: TRBV14
abundance: NA
CDR3aa: CASSQLGPYGGYTF

j_gene: TRBJ2-1
v_gene: TRBV7-7
abundance: NA
CDR3aa: CASSLSPHTREQFF

j_gene: TRBJ1-6
v_gene: TRBV20-1
abundance: NA
CDR3aa: CSARVTENSPLHF

j_gene: TRBJ1-1
v_gene: TRBV5-1
abundance: medium-sized
CDR3aa: CASSLTGLNTEAFF

j_gene: TRBJ1-6
v_gene: TRBV19
abundance: NA
CDR3aa: CASSIVEGRTPLHF

j_gene: TRBJ2-7
v_gene: TRBV23-1
abundance: NA
CDR3aa: CASSKILAPGYEQYF

j_gene: TRBJ1-5
v_gene: TRBV6-5
abundance: NA
CDR3aa: CASSSVRGSNQPQHF

j_gene: TRBJ1-1
v_gene: TRBV4-1
abundance: NA
CDR3aa: CASSQAPPGGRSTEAFF

j_gene: TRBJ1-1
v_gene: TRBV18
abundance: NA
CDR3aa: CASSPTDSGTEAFF

j_gene: TRBJ1-2
v_gene: TRBV5-1
abundance: NA
CDR3aa: CASSSEIGRPNYGYTF

j_gene: TRBJ1-2
v_gene: TRBV7-2
abundance: NA
CDR3aa: CASSLEGQAIEGYTF

j_gene: TRBJ1-5
v_gene: TRBV2
abundance: NA
CDR3aa: CASRTGAGQPQHF

j_gene: TRBJ1-2
v_gene: TRBV7-9
abundance: NA
CDR3aa: CASSTGQLANYGYTF

j_gene: TRBJ1-3
v_gene: TRBV10-3
abundance: NA
CDR3aa: CAISTTRDSSGNTIYF

j_gene: TRBJ2-1
v_gene: TRBV7-6
abundance: NA
CDR3aa: CASKQGATSGGQFF

j_gene: TRBJ2-7
v_gene: TRBV12-3/TRBV12-4
abundance: NA
CDR3aa: CASSWGPTASEQYF

j_gene: TRBJ1-2
v_gene: TRBV7-3
abundance: NA
CDR3aa: CASSLMPGRNYGYTF

j_gene: TRBJ2-3
v_gene: TRBV5-1
abundance: NA
CDR3aa: CASTEGVSTDTQYF

j_gene: TRBJ2-1
v_gene: TRBV20-1
abundance: NA
CDR3aa: CSALSGGPGNEQFF

j_gene: TRBJ2-7
v_gene: TRBV5-1
abundance: NA
CDR3aa: CASSLRPGQGISYEQYF

j_gene: TRBJ2-2
v_gene: TRBV12-3/TRBV12-4
abundance: NA
CDR3aa: CATREGGALTGELFF

j_gene: TRBJ1-1
v_gene: TRBV7-3
abundance: NA
CDR3aa: CASSLMGNTEAFF

j_gene: TRBJ2-3
v_gene: TRBV3-1
abundance: NA
CDR3aa: CASSPPGLEGKDTQYF

j_gene: TRBJ1-1
v_gene: TRBV29-1
abundance: NA
CDR3aa: CSVVAASNTEASF

j_gene: TRBJ2-3
v_gene: TRBV7-3
abundance: NA
CDR3aa: CASSLTVVRSGGDTDTQYF

j_gene: TRBJ2-1
v_gene: TRBV20-1
abundance: NA
CDR3aa: CSAVAGGPSNEQFF

j_gene: TRBJ2-3
v_gene: TRBV15
abundance: NA
CDR3aa: CATSRGEGASTDTQYF

j_gene: TRBJ2-1
v_gene: TRBV14
abundance: NA
CDR3aa: CASSQGPTHYNEQFF

j_gene: TRBJ1-6
v_gene: TRBV2
abundance: NA
CDR3aa: CASSDEAGGSGSPLHF

j_gene: TRBJ1-5
v_gene: TRBV28
abundance: NA
CDR3aa: CASTIQTGNQPQHF

j_gene: TRBJ1-6
v_gene: TRBV14
abundance: NA
CDR3aa: CASSRGLWYNSPLHF

j_gene: TRBJ2-1
v_gene: TRBV18
abundance: NA
CDR3aa: CASTELAGSYNEQFF

j_gene: TRBJ1-1
v_gene: TRBV7-8
abundance: NA
CDR3aa: CASSPRSLGDTEAFF

j_gene: TRBJ2-7
v_gene: TRBV7-2
abundance: NA
CDR3aa: CASSEQRGREQYF

j_gene: TRBJ2-3
v_gene: TRBV6-1
abundance: NA
CDR3aa: CASSKAGGTDTQYF

j_gene: TRBJ1-2
v_gene: TRBV7-9
abundance: NA
CDR3aa: CASTPQGTSGYTF

j_gene: TRBJ2-7
v_gene: TRBV7-2
abundance: NA
CDR3aa: CASSTDLGARYEQYF

j_gene: TRBJ2-1
v_gene: TRBV5-1
abundance: NA
CDR3aa: CASSWGLPRDSFGLASYNEQFF

j_gene: TRBJ1-2
v_gene: TRBV27
abundance: NA
CDR3aa: CASSRTGVGGYTF

j_gene: TRBJ1-5
v_gene: TRBV10-3
abundance: NA
CDR3aa: CAIRRDRGLDQPQHF

j_gene: TRBJ2-6
v_gene: TRBV20-1
abundance: NA
CDR3aa: CSARTGTSAAGANVLTF

j_gene: TRBJ1-4
v_gene: TRBV15
abundance: NA
CDR3aa: CATAEYLSTNEKLFF

j_gene: TRBJ2-3
v_gene: TRBV10-1
abundance: NA
CDR3aa: CASSEGSDTQYF

j_gene: TRBJ2-7
v_gene: TRBV24-1
abundance: NA
CDR3aa: CATSDSRQIPYEQYF

j_gene: TRBJ1-1
v_gene: TRBV5-6
abundance: NA
CDR3aa: CASSWGDLTNTEAFF

j_gene: TRBJ1-2
v_gene: TRBV11-2
abundance: NA
CDR3aa: CASSSGLDRGYGYTF

j_gene: TRBJ2-3
v_gene: TRBV20-1
abundance: NA
CDR3aa: CSAFASGGVGTQYF

j_gene: TRBJ1-1
v_gene: TRBV29-1
abundance: NA
CDR3aa: CSVEGGVVTEAFF

j_gene: TRBJ1-1
v_gene: TRBV19
abundance: NA
CDR3aa: CASKVPGGTEAFF